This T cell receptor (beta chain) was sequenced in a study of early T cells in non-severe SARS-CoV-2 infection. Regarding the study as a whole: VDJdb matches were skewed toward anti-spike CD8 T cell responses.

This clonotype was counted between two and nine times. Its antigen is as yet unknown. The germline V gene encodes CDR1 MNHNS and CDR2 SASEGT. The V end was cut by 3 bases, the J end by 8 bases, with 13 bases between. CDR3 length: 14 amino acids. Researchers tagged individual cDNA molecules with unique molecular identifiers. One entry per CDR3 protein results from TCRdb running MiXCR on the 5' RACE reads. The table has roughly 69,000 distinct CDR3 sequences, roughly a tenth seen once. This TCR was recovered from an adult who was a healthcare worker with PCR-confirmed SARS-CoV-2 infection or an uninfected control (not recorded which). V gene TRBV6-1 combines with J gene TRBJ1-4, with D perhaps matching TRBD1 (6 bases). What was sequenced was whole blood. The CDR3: CASSEGGSREKLFF. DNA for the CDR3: TGTGCCAGCAGTGAGGGGGGCTCGAGAGAAAAACTGTTTTTT.